These T cell receptor beta chains were read from a single sample in a study of human T cells and chemical hapten exposure. Each CDR3 protein gets one entry after TCRdb re-called the RACE reads with MiXCR. Of around 57,000 distinct CDR3 sequences in the sample, 9.5% to 12% are singletons; the top ten hold about 2%. This sample comprised whole blood, obtained in connection with sensitization to the hapten diphenylcyclopropenone (DPC). These receptors were collected from a woman aged 40-49 years with alopecia areata. Some clones in this sample may be carry-over from other donors' samples. Both conserved end residues are part of each CDR3. The order of the fields is CDR3 protein, CDR3 DNA, clone size, J gene, V gene, CDR3 length, D gene. A D gene is named only where the DNA matches it firmly. Size is omitted from some rows. Given values are once, few, many or a class for expanded clones.

CDR3 protein: CASSYDDRFYGYTF
CDR3 DNA: TGTGCCAGCAGTTACGATGACCGATTCTATGGCTACACCTTC
clone size: many
J gene: TRBJ1-2
V gene: TRBV6-2/TRBV6-3
CDR3 length: 14
D gene: .

CDR3 protein: CASSLPGTSNIQYF
CDR3 DNA: TGTGCCAGCAGTCTACCCGGGACTAGCAACATTCAGTACTTC
clone size: .
J gene: TRBJ2-4
V gene: TRBV28
CDR3 length: 14
D gene: TRBD2

CDR3 protein: CSVRAGGSEQFF
CDR3 DNA: TGCAGCGTCCGAGCGGGAGGGAGTGAGCAGTTCTTC
clone size: few
J gene: TRBJ2-1
V gene: TRBV29-1
CDR3 length: 12
D gene: TRBD2

CDR3 protein: CASSFRGRGRRTDTQYF
CDR3 DNA: TGTGCCAGCAGTTTTCGGGGGAGAGGGCGGAGAACAGATACGCAGTATTTT
clone size: few
J gene: TRBJ2-3
V gene: TRBV12-3/TRBV12-4
CDR3 length: 17
D gene: .

CDR3 protein: CASSFTYSTAYEQYF
CDR3 DNA: TGTGCCAGCAGTTTCACCTACTCGACAGCCTACGAGCAGTACTTC
clone size: few
J gene: TRBJ2-7
V gene: TRBV6-1
CDR3 length: 15
D gene: .

CDR3 protein: CASSLVWGADEKLFF
CDR3 DNA: TGTGCCAGCAGCTTAGTCTGGGGGGCCGACGAAAAACTGTTTTTT
clone size: few
J gene: TRBJ1-4
V gene: TRBV7-9
CDR3 length: 15
D gene: .

CDR3 protein: CASSVSGSYNEQFF
CDR3 DNA: TGTGCCAGCAGTGTAAGCGGTTCCTACAATGAGCAGTTCTTC
clone size: many
J gene: TRBJ2-1
V gene: TRBV2
CDR3 length: 14
D gene: .

CDR3 protein: CASSQERQGRTDTQYF
CDR3 DNA: TGTGCCAGCAGCCAGGAGCGACAGGGGAGGACAGATACGCAGTATTTT
clone size: many
J gene: TRBJ2-3
V gene: TRBV14
CDR3 length: 16
D gene: TRBD1

CDR3 protein: CASSSRLAGGTGELFF
CDR3 DNA: TGTGCCAGCAGTTCTCGACTAGCGGGAGGCACCGGGGAGCTGTTTTTT
clone size: few
J gene: TRBJ2-2
V gene: TRBV6-6
CDR3 length: 16
D gene: TRBD2

CDR3 protein: CASSSTSANTGELFF
CDR3 DNA: TGTGCCAGCAGCTCGACTAGTGCAAACACCGGGGAGCTGTTTTTT
clone size: many
J gene: TRBJ2-2
V gene: TRBV7-3
CDR3 length: 15
D gene: .

CDR3 protein: CASSPQGGAHTEAFF
CDR3 DNA: TGTGCCAGCAGCCCCCAGGGGGGGGCCCACACTGAAGCTTTCTTT
clone size: many
J gene: TRBJ1-1
V gene: TRBV7-9
CDR3 length: 15
D gene: TRBD1

CDR3 protein: CSTLGGLGMFF
CDR3 DNA: TGCAGCACCCTAGGGGGGCTAGGAATGTTCTTC
clone size: many
J gene: TRBJ2-1
V gene: TRBV29-1
CDR3 length: 11
D gene: .

CDR3 protein: CASSRREVEQFF
CDR3 DNA: TGCGCCAGCAGTCGGCGGGAGGTGGAGCAGTTCTTC
clone size: .
J gene: TRBJ2-1
V gene: TRBV23-1
CDR3 length: 12
D gene: TRBD2

CDR3 protein: CASSRGLAGTDTQYF
CDR3 DNA: TGTGCCAGCAGCCGTGGGCTAGCTGGCACAGATACGCAGTATTTT
clone size: few
J gene: TRBJ2-3
V gene: TRBV6-5
CDR3 length: 15
D gene: .

CDR3 protein: CASSLGGLASTDTQYF
CDR3 DNA: TGTGCCAGCAGCTTAGGAGGGTTAGCGAGCACAGATACGCAGTATTTT
clone size: few
J gene: TRBJ2-3
V gene: TRBV7-2
CDR3 length: 16
D gene: .

CDR3 protein: CASSPHKGMDTEAFF
CDR3 DNA: TGTGCCAGCTCACCACATAAGGGGATGGACACTGAAGCTTTCTTT
clone size: few
J gene: TRBJ1-1
V gene: TRBV18
CDR3 length: 15
D gene: .

CDR3 protein: CASRSREVANEKLFF
CDR3 DNA: TGTGCCAGCAGGTCCAGGGAGGTTGCTAATGAAAAACTGTTTTTT
clone size: many
J gene: TRBJ1-4
V gene: TRBV28
CDR3 length: 15
D gene: .

CDR3 protein: CAGGTTGNQPQHF
CDR3 DNA: TGTGCCGGGGGTACGACCGGCAATCAGCCCCAGCATTTT
clone size: few
J gene: TRBJ1-5
V gene: TRBV6-1
CDR3 length: 13
D gene: .

CDR3 protein: CASSQGQGFPEAFF
CDR3 DNA: TGTGCCAGCAGCCAGGGACAGGGGTTCCCTGAAGCTTTCTTT
clone size: .
J gene: TRBJ1-1
V gene: TRBV28
CDR3 length: 14
D gene: TRBD1

CDR3 protein: CASSPGKGWNYEQYF
CDR3 DNA: TGTGCCAGCTCACCAGGAAAGGGGTGGAACTACGAGCAGTACTTC
clone size: many
J gene: TRBJ2-7
V gene: TRBV18
CDR3 length: 15
D gene: .

CDR3 protein: CASSLSRGNTEAFF
CDR3 DNA: TGTGCCAGCAGCTTAAGTAGAGGGAACACTGAAGCTTTCTTT
clone size: few
J gene: TRBJ1-1
V gene: TRBV7-8
CDR3 length: 14
D gene: .

CDR3 protein: CSVSMTSGREETQYF
CDR3 DNA: TGCAGCGTTTCCATGACTAGCGGGAGAGAAGAGACCCAGTACTTC
clone size: few
J gene: TRBJ2-5
V gene: TRBV29-1
CDR3 length: 15
D gene: TRBD2

CDR3 protein: CASSLGSRGGSPLHF
CDR3 DNA: TGTGCCAGCAGTTTAGGGTCGCGTGGGGGTTCACCCCTCCACTTT
clone size: many
J gene: TRBJ1-6
V gene: TRBV27
CDR3 length: 15
D gene: .

CDR3 protein: CASSLATAWRGTYEQYF
CDR3 DNA: TGTGCCAGCAGCTTGGCCACGGCCTGGCGGGGAACCTACGAGCAGTACTTC
clone size: .
J gene: TRBJ2-7
V gene: TRBV5-5
CDR3 length: 17
D gene: .

CDR3 protein: CASSYSGSSGNTIYF
CDR3 DNA: TGTGCCAGCAGTTACTCAGGCAGTTCTGGAAACACCATATATTTT
clone size: .
J gene: TRBJ1-3
V gene: TRBV6-5
CDR3 length: 15
D gene: .

CDR3 protein: CASSATYEQYF
CDR3 DNA: TGCGCCAGCAGCGCGACCTACGAGCAGTACTTC
clone size: .
J gene: TRBJ2-7
V gene: TRBV5-1
CDR3 length: 11
D gene: .

CDR3 protein: CASRFKGVPYEQYF
CDR3 DNA: TGTGCCAGCAGATTCAAGGGGGTTCCCTACGAGCAGTACTTC
clone size: .
J gene: TRBJ2-7
V gene: TRBV28
CDR3 length: 14
D gene: .

CDR3 protein: CASSPPIRTGIYHEQYF
CDR3 DNA: TGTGCCAGCAGCCCGCCCATAAGGACAGGGATTTACCACGAGCAGTACTTC
clone size: many
J gene: TRBJ2-7
V gene: TRBV3-1
CDR3 length: 17
D gene: TRBD1

CDR3 protein: CASSLELVTSGTDTQYF
CDR3 DNA: TGTGCCAGCAGCTTGGAACTCGTGACTAGCGGCACAGATACGCAGTATTTT
clone size: .
J gene: TRBJ2-3
V gene: TRBV5-4
CDR3 length: 17
D gene: TRBD2

CDR3 protein: CASSINRGHYEQYF
CDR3 DNA: TGTGCCAGCAGCATAAACAGGGGCCACTACGAGCAGTACTTC
clone size: many
J gene: TRBJ2-7
V gene: TRBV11-2
CDR3 length: 14
D gene: TRBD1

CDR3 protein: CSVDEQYYGYTF
CDR3 DNA: TGCAGCGTTGATGAACAGTACTATGGCTACACCTTC
clone size: many
J gene: TRBJ1-2
V gene: TRBV29-1
CDR3 length: 12
D gene: .

CDR3 protein: CAITRTGTGAEEAFF
CDR3 DNA: TGTGCCATCACCCGGACCGGCACAGGGGCCGAAGAAGCTTTCTTT
clone size: few
J gene: TRBJ1-1
V gene: TRBV10-3
CDR3 length: 15
D gene: TRBD1

CDR3 protein: CASSPPGRAGDEQYF
CDR3 DNA: TGTGCCAGCTCACCACCTGGGCGGGCGGGGGACGAGCAGTACTTC
clone size: few
J gene: TRBJ2-7
V gene: TRBV18
CDR3 length: 15
D gene: TRBD2

CDR3 protein: CASSIGTGDYNEQFF
CDR3 DNA: TGTGCCAGCTCAATCGGGACAGGCGACTACAATGAGCAGTTCTTC
clone size: many
J gene: TRBJ2-1
V gene: TRBV18
CDR3 length: 15
D gene: TRBD1

CDR3 protein: CASSVTSGVRYEQFF
CDR3 DNA: TGTGCCAGCAGCGTGACTAGCGGGGTCCGGTATGAGCAGTTCTTC
clone size: .
J gene: TRBJ2-1
V gene: TRBV7-3
CDR3 length: 15
D gene: TRBD2

CDR3 protein: CSARSGAHRGTQYF
CDR3 DNA: TGCAGTGCTAGAAGCGGGGCTCATCGGGGGACCCAGTACTTC
clone size: .
J gene: TRBJ2-5
V gene: TRBV20-1
CDR3 length: 14
D gene: TRBD2

CDR3 protein: CSVLLGLAGRTGELFF
CDR3 DNA: TGCAGCGTCCTCCTGGGACTAGCGGGAAGAACCGGGGAGCTGTTTTTT
clone size: few
J gene: TRBJ2-2
V gene: TRBV29-1
CDR3 length: 16
D gene: TRBD2

CDR3 protein: CASSPAGTGNSPLHF
CDR3 DNA: TGCGCCAGCAGCCCAGCCGGGACAGGTAATTCACCCCTCCACTTT
clone size: many
J gene: TRBJ1-6
V gene: TRBV5-1
CDR3 length: 15
D gene: TRBD1

CDR3 protein: CASSPDGGSYNEQFF
CDR3 DNA: TGTGCCAGCTCACCGGACGGGGGGTCCTACAATGAGCAGTTCTTC
clone size: few
J gene: TRBJ2-1
V gene: TRBV18
CDR3 length: 15
D gene: TRBD2

CDR3 protein: CASSLGASTDTQYF
CDR3 DNA: TGTGCCAGCAGCCTAGGAGCTAGCACAGATACGCAGTATTTT
clone size: many
J gene: TRBJ2-3
V gene: TRBV27
CDR3 length: 14
D gene: .

CDR3 protein: CASCASPEEKLFF
CDR3 DNA: TGCGCCAGCTGCGCCAGCCCGGAGGAAAAACTGTTTTTT
clone size: few
J gene: TRBJ1-4
V gene: TRBV10-2
CDR3 length: 13
D gene: .